The 22 T cell receptor beta chains in this list originate from one sample, sequenced in a study of blood T cell repertoires in COVID-19 (TCRdb year 2020). The library came from the immunoSEQ multiplex PCR assay. As stored in TCRdb, this immuneACCESS dataset retains in-frame rearrangements with V and J assigned. A fraction of the clones does not appear; measured against another copy, unresolved V genes explain less than half of the discrepancy, and the remainder lacks a known reason. The sample table contains about 73,000 clones; only one count was recorded for more than 80% of them. The top ten constitute 20% of the sample. Source material: peripheral blood. The receptors originated from a woman in her 70s with acute or convalescent COVID-19.

The J gene is TRBJ1-6, the V gene TRBV6-1; D not resolved. CDR1 and CDR2 from the germline V gene are MNHNS and SASEGT. V was trimmed by 2 bases and J by 6 bases, leaving 17 bases between them. The CDR3 totals 17 residues. The CDR3 protein is CASSETVELRSNSPLHF. Written as DNA, the CDR3 is TGTGCCAGCAGTGAAACGGTAGAACTCCGAAGTAATTCACCCCTCCACTTT.

This chain uses TRBV5-1 with TRBJ2-7; 8 nucleotides match TRBD1. V dropped 0 bases and J dropped 3; count of bases not matched to a gene: 5. This CDR3 has 15 residues. Germline loops: CDR1 SGHRS, CDR2 YFSETQ. The CDR3 sequence is CASSLGTGRVYEQYF. CDR3 DNA: TGCGCCAGCAGCTTGGGGACAGGGAGAGTCTACGAGCAGTACTTC.

In DNA, the CDR3 is TGTGCCAGCTCCTTAGACAGCACCAACACTGAAGCTTTCTTT. Translated: CASSLDSTNTEAFF. V and J are TRBV18 and TRBJ1-1, with D perhaps matching TRBD1 (5 bases). CDR1 is KGHSH, CDR2 LQKENI, per germline. CDR3 length equals 14 residues. The V end was cut by 6 bases, the J end by 2 bases, with 13 bases between.

This clone was observed once. The chain has TRBV7-6 and TRBJ2-1; 8 positions agree with TRBD1. Per the germline V gene, CDR1 is SGHVS and CDR2 is FNYEAQ. The CDR3 consists of 14 residues. The trim removed 2 bases at V and 7 bases at J, leaving 4 bases unmatched. CDR3 in amino acids: CASSLSRGPNEQFF. CDR3 nucleotide sequence: TGTGCCAGCAGCTTAAGCAGGGGGCCGAATGAGCAGTTCTTC.

The chain recombines TRBV12-5 with TRBJ1-1; tentative D call: TRBD1 (6 bases). The V end was cut by 4 bases, the J end by 5 bases, with 14 bases between. CDR3 length equals 14 residues. The V gene's germline CDR1 is LGHNT and CDR2 FRNRAP. The CDR3 reads CASGSSVGATEAFF. Written as DNA, the CDR3 is TGTGCTAGTGGTTCCTCGGTGGGGGCGACTGAAGCTTTCTTT.

V gene TRBV5-7 combines with J gene TRBJ1-2; 7 nucleotides match TRBD1. TRBV5-7 is identified as an open reading frame with a role that is uncertain. With 2 bases clipped from V and 1 base from J, the junction kept 2 bases outside the gene matches. This CDR3 is 14 amino acids long. Here the CDR3 DNA reads TGTGCCAGCAGCTTTCGACAGGGTAACTATGGCTACACCTTC. Residues: CASSFRQGNYGYTF.

The V and J genes are TRBV28 and TRBJ2-3, with a weak D call TRBD1 (6 bases). The CDR3 covers 14 residues. The V gene lost 6 bases and the J gene lost 4 bases, with 14 bases spanning the gap. The V gene's germline CDR1 is MDHEN and CDR2 SYDVKM. Written as DNA, the CDR3 is TGTGCCAGCAGGGCCTGGGGGCGCCCAGATACGCAGTATTTT. Residues: CASRAWGRPDTQYF.

V and J are TRBV27 and TRBJ1-5; 12 nucleotides line up with TRBD1. CDR1 and CDR2 (germline): MNHEY, SMNVEV (reference sequence). V was pared by 10 bases and J by 6 bases, with 10 bases of the junction left unmatched. The CDR3 sequence is 15 residues long. The CDR3 sequence is CATAGTGGLSQPQHF. CDR3 DNA sequence: TGTGCCACCGCCGGGACAGGGGGCCTTAGTCAGCCCCAGCATTTT.

The chain links TRBV23-1 to TRBJ1-3, with D perhaps TRBD1 (6 bases). TRBV23-1 falls under the ORF class, with uncertain function. Trimming stripped 4 bases from V and 2 bases from J, with 12 bases between. The CDR3 totals 15 residues. The CDR3 is CASSRPTGTGNTIYF. The DNA of the CDR3 is TGCGCCAGCAGTCGACCCACAGGGACTGGAAACACCATATATTTT.

This clone was detected a few times. V is TRBV30 and J is TRBJ2-6; D call uncertain. CDR3 length: 13 residues. Looked up from germline, CDR1 is GTSNPN and CDR2 is SVGIG (reference sequence). Deletions cut 2 bases from V and 12 bases from J, with 14 bases between. This CDR3 reads CAWSPGRSTVLTF. CDR3 DNA sequence: TGTGCCTGGAGTCCGGGTCGGAGCACCGTCCTGACTTTC.

The chain combines TRBV5-4 with TRBJ2-7; 13 nucleotides align to TRBD2. The germline gives CDR1 SGHNT, CDR2 YYREEE (reference sequence). V trimming: 4 bases; J trimming: 3 bases; junction bases outside the gene matches: 4. This CDR3 comprises 15 residues. This CDR3 reads CASSDGLAGVYEQYF. CDR3 coding DNA: TGTGCCAGCAGCGATGGACTAGCGGGGGTCTACGAGCAGTACTTC.

The rearrangement uses TRBV5-5 and TRBJ1-5, with D hard to call. This CDR3 is 14 amino acids long. V was shortened by 4 bases and J by 3 bases, with 11 bases between the two germline ends. Germline CDR1 is SGHKS and CDR2 is YYEKEE (reference sequence). The CDR3 region is CASSADFNNQPQHF. The CDR3 DNA is TGTGCCAGCAGCGCTGACTTTAACAATCAGCCCCAGCATTTT.

This chain connects TRBV5-1 to TRBJ2-1, with 7 bases lining up with TRBD2. CDR3 length: 14 residues. Germline assignment: CDR1 SGHRS and CDR2 YFSETQ. The J segment lost 7 bases and the V segment lost 4 bases, leaving 8 bases of the junction unmatched. The DNA of the CDR3 is TGCGCCAGCAGCGAAGGACTAGGAGGTAATGAGCAGTTCTTC. Translating it yields CASSEGLGGNEQFF.

The rearrangement uses TRBV5-6 and TRBJ2-1, with 9 bases identical to TRBD2. Per the germline V gene, CDR1 is SGHDT and CDR2 is YYEEEE. The CDR3 covers 16 residues. The junction had 4 bases not matched to a gene; V was cut back by 1 base and J by 2 bases. The CDR3 DNA follows: TGTGCCAGCAGCTTGTGGGCTAGCGGGACCTACAATGAGCAGTTCTTC. Translating gives CASSLWASGTYNEQFF.

This clone was detected once. V is TRBV19 and J is TRBJ1-6, with 9 bases aligning to TRBD1. CDR3 length equals 19 residues. Germline assignment: CDR1 LNHDA and CDR2 SQIVND (reference sequence). V dropped 4 bases and J dropped 0; count of bases not matched to a gene: 10. CDR3 nucleotide sequence: TGTGCCAGTAGTACCAGGGGGACAGGGTCGGGCTCCTATAATTCACCCCTCCACTTT. Its protein is CASSTRGTGSGSYNSPLHF.

This chain links TRBV30 with TRBJ2-5; D might be TRBD2 (6 bases). The CDR3 covers 15 residues. The ends were cut back, 2 bases at V and 2 bases at J, with 15 bases in the middle. Germline-derived CDR1 and CDR2 are GTSNPN and SVGIG (reference sequence). CDR3 bases: TGTGCCTGGAGTACGTGGGCTGGGAGGCAAGAGACCCAGTACTTC. Protein sequence: CAWSTWAGRQETQYF.

The rearrangement uses TRBV28 and TRBJ2-4; maybe TRBD1 (6 bases). Germline CDR1 MDHEN, CDR2 SYDVKM. Trimming pared 6 bases from V and 0 bases from J, leaving 21 bases between. The CDR3 loop spans 18 amino acids. The chain's CDR3 is CASRGRGESGLAKNIQYF. CDR3 bases: TGTGCCAGCAGGGGCAGGGGAGAAAGCGGTCTAGCCAAAAACATTCAGTACTTC.

V usage is TRBV28 and J usage is TRBJ1-1, with TRBD1 matching over 10 bases. V was clipped by 5 bases and J by 3 bases; unmatched bases: 9. From germline, CDR1 is MDHEN and CDR2 SYDVKM. The length of the CDR3 is 16 residues. The CDR3 is CASSPRYGTGDTEAFF. DNA of the CDR3: TGTGCCAGCAGTCCGCGATACGGGACAGGGGACACTGAAGCTTTCTTT.

The genes are TRBV7-8 and TRBJ2-1, with 7 bases lining up with TRBD1. Germline CDR1 is SGHVS and CDR2 is FQNEAQ. The CDR3 has 12 amino acids. The ends lost 5 bases at V and 8 bases at J; junction bases unmatched: 3. CDR3 coding DNA: TGTGCCAGCAGCCGACAGGGTCATGAGCAGTTCTTC. Protein: CASSRQGHEQFF.

The chain employs TRBV4-1 and TRBJ2-2; 12 positions match TRBD2. Germline trimming cut 2 bases from V and 1 base from J; bases unmatched to any gene: 2. The CDR3 has 17 residues. CDR1 and CDR2 from the germline V gene are MGHRA and YSYEKL. The CDR3: CASSQLTSGRNTGELFF. The CDR3 nucleotides read TGCGCCAGCAGCCAACTGACTAGCGGGAGGAACACCGGGGAGCTGTTTTTT.

The chain employs TRBV7-2 and TRBJ1-5, with D tentatively TRBD1 (6 bases). Trimming took 5 bases from V and 3 from J, leaving 14 bases between them. The germline V gene encodes CDR1 SGHTA and CDR2 FQGNSA. This CDR3 contains 15 residues. CDR3 in DNA: TGTGCCAGCAGCCCACAGGGACAACTCAATCAGCCCCAGCATTTT. Translated, it gives CASSPQGQLNQPQHF.

This clone was found a few times. The gene calls are TRBV2 and TRBJ1-2, with a weak D call TRBD1 (5 bases). V was pared by 0 bases and J by 4 bases, with 12 bases between. This CDR3 spans 15 amino acids. CDR1 and CDR2 (germline): SNHLY, FYNNEI. CDR3 in amino acids: CASSEAQTAFYGYTF. The DNA of the CDR3 is TGTGCCAGCAGTGAAGCTCAGACAGCTTTCTATGGCTACACCTTC.